The 27 T cell receptor beta chains listed next were all sequenced from one sample in a study of T-cell reconstitution after alpha-beta-depleted transplantation in children. The TCRbeta library was prepared with unique molecular identifiers. TCRdb independently ran MiXCR on the PCR reads; one entry per CDR3 protein. The table includes hundreds of thousands of distinct CDR3 sequences, under 15% detected once. The input for sequencing was PBMCs from the stem cell graft donor, taken from the stem cell graft. The receptors here all came from a human donor who donated a stem cell graft to a child with combined immunodeficiency.

This clonotype appeared many times. V gene TRBV7-9 combines with J gene TRBJ2-1; 7 bases map to TRBD1. This CDR3 is built from 15 residues. CDR1 is SEHNR and CDR2 is FQNEAQ in the germline V gene (reference sequence). Trimming removed 5 bases from V and 3 bases from J; junction bases left unmatched: 7. CDR3 protein: CASSLTGAGYNEQFF. The CDR3 coding sequence is TGTGCCAGCAGCCTTACAGGGGCTGGCTACAATGAGCAGTTCTTC.

V gene TRBV11-2 combines with J gene TRBJ2-3; D uncertain. Trimming removed 4 bases from V and 6 bases from J, with 11 bases in between. Per the germline V gene, CDR1 is SGHAT and CDR2 is FQNNGV. The CDR3 has 13 residues. CDR3 sequence: CASSSPPMDTQYF. The CDR3 region has the DNA TGTGCCAGCAGCTCCCCCCCAATGGATACGCAGTATTTT.

This clonotype was observed many times. V and J are TRBV7-2 and TRBJ2-7; D might be TRBD2 (6 bases). Germline V lookup: CDR1 SGHTA, CDR2 FQGNSA. V was shortened by 3 bases and J by 0 bases, with 15 bases between the two germline ends. This CDR3 has 16 residues. The DNA of the CDR3 is TGTGCCAGCAGCTTTACGGCAGTCGGGAGCTCCTACGAGCAGTACTTC. Residues: CASSFTAVGSSYEQYF. The full variable domain, completed using reference TRBV7-2 and TRBJ2-7, is GAGVSQSPSNKVTEKGKDVELRCDPISGHTALYWYRQSLGQGLEFLIYFQGNSAPDKSGLPSDRFSAERTGGSVSTLTIQRTQQEDSAVYLCASSFTAVGSSYEQYFGPGTRLTVT.

This rearrangement joins TRBV6-4 to TRBJ2-6; D might be TRBD1 or TRBD2, each matching 5 bases. With 0 bases removed from V and 0 bases from J, the gap between germline ends came to 9 bases. CDR3 length: 17 residues. The V gene's germline CDR1 is MRHNA and CDR2 SNTAGT. CDR3 sequence: CASSDSDGASGANVLTF. The CDR3 coding sequence is TGTGCCAGCAGTGACTCGGACGGGGCCTCTGGGGCCAACGTCCTGACTTTC.

The table lists this clonotype with many counts. The chain is built from TRBV27 and TRBJ2-3; the D gene is possibly TRBD2 (5 bases). Looked up from germline, CDR1 is MNHEY and CDR2 is SMNVEV (reference sequence). Trimming removed 5 bases at V and 6 bases at J, with 12 bases between. The CDR3 spans 13 residues. The CDR3 DNA reads as TGTGCCAGCAGTGGACTGGGGAGTGATACGCAGTATTTT. Protein product: CASSGLGSDTQYF.

This clonotype was seen at least ten times. The chain joins TRBV7-6 to TRBJ2-1; tentatively, D is TRBD2 (6 bases). The length of the CDR3 is 18 residues. Trimming shortened V by 1 base and J by 6 bases, and 22 bases separated the two germline ends. Germline loops: CDR1 SGHVS, CDR2 FNYEAQ. This CDR3 reads CASSLGGGITSQINEQFF. The DNA for the CDR3 is TGTGCCAGCAGCTTAGGTGGAGGGATAACCTCGCAAATCAATGAGCAGTTCTTC.

The table lists this clonotype with many counts. V and J are TRBV6-2 or TRBV6-3 and TRBJ2-1; a weak D match, TRBD2 (6 bases). Germline V lookup: CDR1 MNHEY, CDR2 SVGEGT. CDR3 size: 14 residues. The V end lost 7 bases, the J end lost 3 bases, and 13 bases lay between the germline ends. The CDR3, as DNA: TGTGCCAGCACTCCGACGACTAGCTACAATGAGCAGTTCTTC. Its translation: CASTPTTSYNEQFF.

The rearrangement uses TRBV5-6 and TRBJ2-1; D perhaps matches TRBD1 (6 bases). Trimming left V 3 bases short and J 2 bases short, with 6 bases between. The CDR3 runs 13 residues. In germline, CDR1 is SGHDT, CDR2 YYEEEE. The DNA of the CDR3 is TGTGCCAGCAGCTACAGGGCCTACAATGAGCAGTTCTTC. This gives the protein CASSYRAYNEQFF.

A few counts support this clonotype. The J gene is TRBJ2-5, the V gene TRBV10-3; a possible D gene is TRBD2 (7 bases). V was shortened by 0 bases and J by 2 bases, with 13 bases between the two germline ends. Germline V CDR1 and CDR2: ENHRY, SYGVKD. The CDR3 is 16 residues long. As DNA, the CDR3 is TGTGCCATCAGTGAGTCGCAAGGGGGAGGGCAAGAGACCCAGTACTTC. Its protein is CAISESQGGGQETQYF.

This clonotype was found once. This chain links TRBV28 with TRBJ2-7; D gene uncertain. The ends were cut back, 5 bases at V and 3 bases at J, with 14 bases in the middle. The CDR3 contains 14 residues. Germline assignment: CDR1 MDHEN and CDR2 SYDVKM. CDR3 in DNA: TGTGCCAGCAGTGTTTTGGGAAATGGCTACGAGCAGTACTTC. Residues: CASSVLGNGYEQYF.

This clonotype came up a few times. The chain uses TRBV7-9 and TRBJ2-7, with D tentatively TRBD1 (6 bases). CDR1 and CDR2 (germline): SEHNR, FQNEAQ (reference sequence). V lost 1 base and J lost 0, with 13 bases in between. This CDR3 spans 16 amino acids. This chain's CDR3 is CASSLDGGAGSYEQYF. For the CDR3, the DNA is TGTGCCAGCAGCTTAGATGGGGGCGCGGGCTCCTACGAGCAGTACTTC.

A word on this clonotype: A read error may produce the germline difference seen at one junction end. The V and J genes are TRBV7-7 and TRBJ2-5; D might be TRBD2 (6 bases). In germline, CDR1 is SSHAT, CDR2 FNYEAQ (reference sequence). The CDR3 runs to 15 residues. The CDR3 protein is CASSLGDSRGETQYF. Here the CDR3 DNA reads TGTGCTAGCAGCTTAGGGGACTCACGCGGGGAGACCCAGTACTTC.

The chain couples TRBV6-1 to TRBJ1-4; D unclear. Germline V gene lookup returns CDR1 MNHNS and CDR2 SASEGT. V was clipped by 6 bases and J by 7 bases, with 15 bases between them. This CDR3 is 14 amino acids long. The CDR3: CASRTRRDPEKLFF. DNA of the CDR3: TGTGCCAGCAGGACCCGGAGAGATCCTGAAAAACTGTTTTTT.

This clonotype came up a few times. The genes are TRBV5-4 and TRBJ1-2; D gene uncertain. The CDR3 is made up of 15 amino acids. V gave up 0 bases and J gave up 1 base, with 10 bases separating them. CDR1 SGHNT and CDR2 YYREEE come from the germline V gene (reference sequence). CDR3 region: CASSLAYVINYGYTF. CDR3 coding DNA: TGTGCCAGCAGCTTGGCATATGTGATTAACTATGGCTACACCTTC.

V gene TRBV11-3 combines with J gene TRBJ2-2, with 10 bases that match TRBD2. The V gene end was trimmed by 3 bases and the J gene end by 7 bases; junction bases not matched to a gene: 8. This CDR3 has 16 amino acids. Germline CDR1 SGHNT, CDR2 YENEEA. In DNA, the CDR3 is TGTGCCAGCAGCTTGGGGACTAGCGTTTCGAGCGGGGAGCTGTTTTTT. It codes for CASSLGTSVSSGELFF.

This clonotype was counted at least ten times. The V gene is TRBV27, the J gene TRBJ2-3, with D perhaps matching TRBD1 (6 bases). This CDR3 contains 12 residues. The germline CDR1 and CDR2 sequences are MNHEY and SMNVEV (reference sequence). Between the trimmed V and J ends, which lost 3 bases and 9 bases, there was a span of 10 bases. The CDR3 region is CASSFRGSTQYF. In DNA form, the CDR3 reads TGTGCCAGCAGTTTTAGGGGGAGCACGCAGTATTTT.

A few counts support this clonotype. The rearrangement joins TRBV7-8 to TRBJ2-7; the D gene is possibly TRBD2 (7 bases). The germline V gene has CDR1 SGHVS and CDR2 FQNEAQ. This CDR3 is built from 16 residues. Trimming pared 1 base from V and 2 bases from J, leaving 15 bases between. CDR3 in amino acids: CASSLVGGLKAYEQYF. The CDR3 nucleotides read TGTGCCAGCAGCTTAGTCGGGGGGCTAAAGGCCTACGAGCAGTACTTC.

This clonotype was detected only a few times. J is TRBJ1-5 and V is TRBV6-2 or TRBV6-3, with unresolved D. V lost 6 bases, J lost 0 bases, and 12 bases lay in between. The germline gives CDR1 MNHEY, CDR2 SVGEGT. CDR3 length: 15 amino acids. CDR3 nucleotide sequence: TGTGCCAGCAGCTCAAATACGTATAGCAATCAGCCCCAGCATTTT. Its translation: CASSSNTYSNQPQHF.

The CDR3 DNA reads as TGTGCCAGCAGCATCGACAGTTTAAACTACGAGCAGTACTTC. Translated: CASSIDSLNYEQYF. The V call is TRBV7-2, the J call TRBJ2-7, with a weak D call TRBD1 (5 bases). Trimming cost V 5 bases and J 3 bases, with 14 bases left between them. CDR3 size: 14 residues. In germline, CDR1 is SGHTA, CDR2 FQGNSA.

In this sample, this clonotype turned up many times. The J gene is TRBJ2-1, the V gene TRBV7-9, with D possibly TRBD2 on 6 matching bases. Germline lookup yields CDR1 SEHNR and CDR2 FQNEAQ (reference sequence). CDR3 length equals 15 residues. Deletions cut 5 bases from V and 5 bases from J, with 16 bases between. The CDR3 protein is CASSPHEGGHNEQFF. CDR3 DNA sequence: TGTGCCAGCAGCCCCCACGAGGGAGGTCACAATGAGCAGTTCTTC.

The V and J genes are TRBV12-3 or TRBV12-4 and TRBJ1-1; no reliable D call. The CDR3 spans 8 residues. Trimming removed 7 bases at V and 6 bases at J, with 0 bases between. This CDR3 is CASTEAFF. For the CDR3, the DNA is TGTGCCAGCACTGAAGCTTTCTTT.

The chain couples TRBV7-3 to TRBJ1-1; TRBD1 matches 7 bases. From germline, CDR1 is SGHTA and CDR2 FQGTGA. This CDR3 region has 12 residues. With V trimmed by 1 base and J by 10 bases, 3 bases remained unmatched. CDR3 protein: CASSLSTGVAFF. The CDR3 bases are TGTGCCAGCAGCTTAAGTACAGGGGTAGCTTTCTTT.

The chain combines TRBV3-1 with TRBJ2-2, with a possible D match to TRBD1 (5 bases). CDR3 size: 15 residues. V lost 3 bases to trimming and J lost 7 bases, with 15 bases between them. Germline CDR1 reads LGHDT; CDR2 reads YNNKEL (reference sequence). The CDR3 spells CASSQGPRTGGELFF. The CDR3 nucleotides read TGTGCCAGCAGCCAGGGCCCTAGAACAGGCGGGGAGCTGTTTTTT. Based on the CDR3 plus reference TRBV3-1 and TRBJ2-2, the full variable domain is DTAVSQTPKYLVTQMGNDKSIKCEQNLGHDTMYWYKQDSKKFLKIMFSYNNKELIINETVPNRFSPKSPDKAHLNLHINSLELGDSAVYFCASSQGPRTGGELFFGEGSRLTVL.

A note on this clonotype: The junction shows a germline mismatch at one end, possibly a read error. The chain is built from TRBV19 and TRBJ2-3; D not certain. The germline CDR1 and CDR2 sequences are LNHDA and SQIVND (reference sequence). The CDR3 is 13 amino acids. For the CDR3, the DNA is TGTGTCAGTACCTCTTTTTTATCAGATACGCAGTATTTT. It yields the protein CVSTSFLSDTQYF.

The chain joins TRBV7-2 to TRBJ2-3; no clear D. CDR1 is SGHTA, CDR2 FQGNSA, per germline. There are 13 residues in the CDR3. V was shortened by 3 bases and J by 6 bases, with 10 bases between the two germline ends. The CDR3 DNA reads as TGTGCCAGCAGCTTGGGTATTGGCGATACGCAGTATTTT. Amino acids: CASSLGIGDTQYF.

This clonotype came up many times. This chain uses TRBV29-1 with TRBJ1-2; no clear D. Germline CDR1 SQVTM, CDR2 ANQGSEA. CDR3 length: 14 amino acids. V gave up 2 bases and J gave up 4 bases, with 14 bases separating them. CDR3 nucleotides: TGCAGCGTTGAATTTCGAGGGCGTATCTATGGCTACACCTTC. It yields the protein CSVEFRGRIYGYTF.

This clonotype was detected only a few times. The chain joins TRBV9 to TRBJ2-1; possibly TRBD1 or TRBD2 for D (5 bases each). V shed 0 bases and J shed 4 bases, with 8 bases lying between them. CDR1 SGDLS and CDR2 YYNGEE come from the germline V gene. The CDR3 loop spans 14 amino acids. The CDR3 spells CASSVDGGYNEQFF. The CDR3 DNA follows: TGTGCCAGCAGCGTAGATGGGGGTTACAATGAGCAGTTCTTC. Complete variable domain (other parts from reference TRBV9 and TRBJ2-1): DSGVTQTPKHLITATGQRVTLRCSPRSGDLSVYWYQQSLDQGLQFLIQYYNGEERAKGNILERFSAQQFPDLHSELNLSSLELGDSALYFCASSVDGGYNEQFFGPGTRLTVL.